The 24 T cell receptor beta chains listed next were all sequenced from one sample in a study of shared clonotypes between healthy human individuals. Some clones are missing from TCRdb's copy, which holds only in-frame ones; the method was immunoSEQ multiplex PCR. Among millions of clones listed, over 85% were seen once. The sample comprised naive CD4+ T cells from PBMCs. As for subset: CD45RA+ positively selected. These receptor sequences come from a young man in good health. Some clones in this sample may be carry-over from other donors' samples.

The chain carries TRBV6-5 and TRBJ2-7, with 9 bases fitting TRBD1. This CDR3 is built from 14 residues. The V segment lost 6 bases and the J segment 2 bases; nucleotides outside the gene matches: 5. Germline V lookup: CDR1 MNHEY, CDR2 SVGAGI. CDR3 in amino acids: CASRGGQGPYEQYF. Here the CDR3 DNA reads TGTGCCAGCAGGGGGGGACAGGGACCCTACGAGCAGTACTTC.

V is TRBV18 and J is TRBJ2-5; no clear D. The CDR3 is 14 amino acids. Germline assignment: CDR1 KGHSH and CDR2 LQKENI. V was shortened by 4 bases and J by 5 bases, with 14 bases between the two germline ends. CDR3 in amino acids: CASSLMAQSETQYF. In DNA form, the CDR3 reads TGTGCCAGCTCACTGATGGCCCAGTCTGAGACCCAGTACTTC.

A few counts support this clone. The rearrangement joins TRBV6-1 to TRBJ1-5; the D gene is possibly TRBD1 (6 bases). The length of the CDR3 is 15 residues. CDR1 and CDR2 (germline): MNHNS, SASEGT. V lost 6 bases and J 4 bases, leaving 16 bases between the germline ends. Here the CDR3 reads CASREPQGWNQPQHF. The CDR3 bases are TGTGCCAGCAGAGAGCCCCAGGGGTGGAATCAGCCCCAGCATTTT.

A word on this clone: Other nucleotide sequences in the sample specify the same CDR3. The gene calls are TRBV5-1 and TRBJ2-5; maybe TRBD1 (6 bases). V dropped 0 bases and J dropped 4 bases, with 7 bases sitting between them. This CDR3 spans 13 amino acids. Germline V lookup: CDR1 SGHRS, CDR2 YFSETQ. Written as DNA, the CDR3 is TGCGCCAGCAGCTTGGTAGGGGGAGAGACCCAGTACTTC. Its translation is CASSLVGGETQYF.

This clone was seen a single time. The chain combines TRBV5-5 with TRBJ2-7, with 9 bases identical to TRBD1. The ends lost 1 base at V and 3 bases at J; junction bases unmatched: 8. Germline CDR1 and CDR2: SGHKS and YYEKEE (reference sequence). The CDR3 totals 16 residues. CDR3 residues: CASSLLGDRDYYEQYF. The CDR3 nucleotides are TGTGCCAGCAGCTTGCTGGGGGACAGGGATTACTACGAGCAGTACTTC.

The CDR3 DNA reads TGTGCCAGCAGTTTAGGTCTCCGACAGGGGGCTTACGAGCAGTACTTC. This translates into CASSLGLRQGAYEQYF. V usage is TRBV28 and J usage is TRBJ2-7; the match to TRBD1 covers 10 bases. The CDR3 extends over 16 amino acids. The V gene end was trimmed by 2 bases and the J gene end by 4 bases; junction bases not matched to a gene: 8. The germline V gene encodes CDR1 MDHEN and CDR2 SYDVKM.

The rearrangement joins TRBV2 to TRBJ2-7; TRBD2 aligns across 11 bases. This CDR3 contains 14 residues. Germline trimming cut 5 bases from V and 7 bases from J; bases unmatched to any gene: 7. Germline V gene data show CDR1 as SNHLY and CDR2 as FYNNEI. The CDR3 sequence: CASSQGLADPEQYF. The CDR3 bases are TGTGCCAGCAGTCAGGGACTAGCGGATCCGGAGCAGTACTTC.

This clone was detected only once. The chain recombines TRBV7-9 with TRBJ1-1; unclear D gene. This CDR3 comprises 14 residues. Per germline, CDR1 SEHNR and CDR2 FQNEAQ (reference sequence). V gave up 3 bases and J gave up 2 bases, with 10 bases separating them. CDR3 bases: TGTGCCAGCAGCTTTGGCTTGGGTAACACTGAAGCTTTCTTT. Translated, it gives CASSFGLGNTEAFF. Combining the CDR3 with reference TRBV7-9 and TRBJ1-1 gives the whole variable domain DTGVSQNPRHKITKRGQNVTFRCDPISEHNRLYWYRQTLGQGPEFLTYFQNEAQLEKSRLLSDRFSAERPKGSFSTLEIQRTEQGDSAMYLCASSFGLGNTEAFFGQGTRLTVV.

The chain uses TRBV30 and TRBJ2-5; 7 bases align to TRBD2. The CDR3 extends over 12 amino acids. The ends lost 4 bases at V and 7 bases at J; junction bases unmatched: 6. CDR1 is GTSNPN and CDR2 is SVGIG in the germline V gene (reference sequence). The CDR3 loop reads CAWTTSEATQYF. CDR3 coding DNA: TGTGCCTGGACCACTAGCGAAGCGACCCAGTACTTC.

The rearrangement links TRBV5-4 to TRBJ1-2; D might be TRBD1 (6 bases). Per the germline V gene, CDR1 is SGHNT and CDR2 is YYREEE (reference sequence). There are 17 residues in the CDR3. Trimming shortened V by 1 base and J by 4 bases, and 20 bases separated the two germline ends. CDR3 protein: CASSLLGSGVMSYGYTF. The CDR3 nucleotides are TGTGCCAGCAGCTTGTTGGGTTCAGGGGTAATGAGCTATGGCTACACCTTC.

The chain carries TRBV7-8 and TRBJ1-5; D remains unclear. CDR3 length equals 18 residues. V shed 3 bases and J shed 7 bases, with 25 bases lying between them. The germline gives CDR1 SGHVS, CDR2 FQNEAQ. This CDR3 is CASSFLGTSPVGNQPQHF. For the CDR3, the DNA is TGTGCCAGCAGCTTTTTAGGCACATCCCCCGTCGGGAACCAGCCCCAGCATTTT. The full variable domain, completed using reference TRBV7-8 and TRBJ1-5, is GAGVSQSPRYKVAKRGQDVALRCDPISGHVSLFWYQQALGQGPEFLTYFQNEAQLDKSGLPSDRFFAERPEGSVSTLKIQRTQQEDSAVYLCASSFLGTSPVGNQPQHFGDGTRLSIL.

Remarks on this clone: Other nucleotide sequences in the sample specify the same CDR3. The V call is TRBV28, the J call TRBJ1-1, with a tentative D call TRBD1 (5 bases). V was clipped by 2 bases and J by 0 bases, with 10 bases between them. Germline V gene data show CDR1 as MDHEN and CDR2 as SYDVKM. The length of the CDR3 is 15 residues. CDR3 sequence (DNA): TGTGCCAGCAGTTTAGGGGGATCTCTGAACACTGAAGCTTTCTTT. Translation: CASSLGGSLNTEAFF.

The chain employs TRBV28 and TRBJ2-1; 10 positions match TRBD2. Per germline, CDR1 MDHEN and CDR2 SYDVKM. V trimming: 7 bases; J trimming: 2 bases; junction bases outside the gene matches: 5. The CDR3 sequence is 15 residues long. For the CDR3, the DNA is TGTGCCAGCATCCCCGGACTAGCGGCCTACAATGAGCAGTTCTTC. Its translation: CASIPGLAAYNEQFF.

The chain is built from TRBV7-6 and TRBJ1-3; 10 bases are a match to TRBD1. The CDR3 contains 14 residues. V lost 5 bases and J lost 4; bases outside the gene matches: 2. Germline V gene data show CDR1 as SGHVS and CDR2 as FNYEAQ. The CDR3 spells CASSPTGGGNTIYF. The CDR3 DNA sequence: TGTGCCAGCAGCCCGACAGGGGGCGGAAACACCATATATTTT.

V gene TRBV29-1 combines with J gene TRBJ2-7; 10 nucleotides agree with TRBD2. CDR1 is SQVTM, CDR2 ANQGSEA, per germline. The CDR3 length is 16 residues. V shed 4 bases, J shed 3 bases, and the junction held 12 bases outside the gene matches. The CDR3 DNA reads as TGCAGCGTTGCCCCCCGAAGACTAGCGGGTCTCTACGAGCAGTACTTC. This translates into CSVAPRRLAGLYEQYF.

The CDR3, as DNA: TGTGCCAGCGCGATCGGGGCTAGCGGGACTAGCACAGATACGCAGTATTTT. Translating it yields CASAIGASGTSTDTQYF. This chain joins TRBV9 and TRBJ2-3; TRBD2 matches at 9 bases. CDR3 length: 17 residues. Germline trimming cut 7 bases from V and 0 bases from J; bases unmatched to any gene: 12. Germline values: CDR1 SGDLS, CDR2 YYNGEE. Based on the CDR3 plus reference TRBV9 and TRBJ2-3, the full variable domain is DSGVTQTPKHLITATGQRVTLRCSPRSGDLSVYWYQQSLDQGLQFLIQYYNGEERAKGNILERFSAQQFPDLHSELNLSSLELGDSALYFCASAIGASGTSTDTQYFGPGTRLTVL.

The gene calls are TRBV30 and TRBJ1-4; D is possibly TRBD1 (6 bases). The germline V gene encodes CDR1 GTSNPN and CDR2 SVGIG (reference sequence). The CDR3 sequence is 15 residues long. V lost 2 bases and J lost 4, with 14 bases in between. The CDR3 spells CAWSPRQVFNEKLFF. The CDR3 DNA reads TGTGCCTGGAGTCCCCGACAGGTCTTTAATGAAAAACTGTTTTTT.

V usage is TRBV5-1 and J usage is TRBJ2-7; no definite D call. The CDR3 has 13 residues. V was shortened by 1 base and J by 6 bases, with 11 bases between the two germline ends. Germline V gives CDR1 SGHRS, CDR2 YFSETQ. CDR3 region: CASSLTIMGEQYF. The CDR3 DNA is TGCGCCAGCAGCTTGACCATAATGGGCGAGCAGTACTTC.

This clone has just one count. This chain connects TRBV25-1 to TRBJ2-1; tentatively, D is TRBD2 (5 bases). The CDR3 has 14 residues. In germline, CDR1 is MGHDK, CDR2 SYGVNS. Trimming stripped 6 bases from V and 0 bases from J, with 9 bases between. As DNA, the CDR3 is TGTGCCAGCAGCGCTAGCAGCTCCTACAATGAGCAGTTCTTC. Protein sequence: CASSASSSYNEQFF.

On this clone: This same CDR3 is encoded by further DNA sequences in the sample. The CDR3 loop is CASSLGGRSYEQYF. In DNA form, the CDR3 reads TGTGCCAGCAGCCTAGGGGGTAGGTCCTACGAGCAGTACTTC. The gene calls are TRBV28 and TRBJ2-7; D possibly corresponds to TRBD1 (6 bases). V lost 6 bases and J 1 base, leaving 13 bases between the germline ends. CDR3 length: 14 amino acids. CDR1 is MDHEN and CDR2 is SYDVKM in the germline V gene.

DNA of the CDR3: TGTGCCACCAGCAGAACCGGACCTGCAACCCTCATGGGAGGCGAGCAGTACTTC. Translating gives CATSRTGPATLMGGEQYF. This chain uses TRBV15 with TRBJ2-7, with a weak D call TRBD2 (6 bases). The ends were cut back, 2 bases at V and 6 bases at J, with 26 bases in the middle. This CDR3 has 18 amino acids. Germline CDR1 is LNHNV and CDR2 is YYDKDF (reference sequence).

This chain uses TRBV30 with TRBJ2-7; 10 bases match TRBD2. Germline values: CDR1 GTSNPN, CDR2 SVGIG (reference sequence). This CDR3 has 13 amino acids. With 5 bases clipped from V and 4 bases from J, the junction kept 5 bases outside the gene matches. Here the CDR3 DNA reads TGTGCCTGGGCTAGCGGGAGTCGGTACGAGCAGTACTTC. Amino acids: CAWASGSRYEQYF.

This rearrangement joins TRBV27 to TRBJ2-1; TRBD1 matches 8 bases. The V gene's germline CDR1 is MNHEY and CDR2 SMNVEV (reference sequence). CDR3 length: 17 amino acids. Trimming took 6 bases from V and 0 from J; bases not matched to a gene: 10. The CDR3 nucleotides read TGTGCCAGCAGCACCATCCGGGACAGGCACTCCTACAATGAGCAGTTCTTC. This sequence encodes CASSTIRDRHSYNEQFF.

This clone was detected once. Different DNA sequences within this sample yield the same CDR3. As DNA, the CDR3 is TGTGCCAGCTCACCTGGTTTAGCGGGATACAATGAGCAGTTCTTC. It is translated as CASSPGLAGYNEQFF. V gene TRBV18 combines with J gene TRBJ2-1, with TRBD2 identical over 8 bases. The CDR3 has 15 amino acids. The junction had 5 bases not matched to a gene; V was cut back by 3 bases and J by 4 bases. Germline V gives CDR1 KGHSH, CDR2 LQKENI.